This TCR beta chain was sequenced during a study of post-analysis software for immune sequencing data. The CDR3 covers 16 residues. The germline CDR1 and CDR2 sequences are SGHTA and FQGTGA. The ends were cut back, 1 base at V and 7 bases at J, with 17 bases in the middle. Incorporated into the TCR beta cDNA libraries were unique molecular identifiers, which served to reduce PCR and sequencing biases. T cells numbering roughly 0.85 to 11 million gave rise to roughly 0.5 million cDNA molecules. TCRdb passed the PCR reads through MiXCR, listing each CDR3 protein once. The sample consists of some 160,000 distinct CDR3 sequences, 36% of them appearing once.

This chain joins TRBV7-3 and TRBJ2-1; D may be TRBD1 (6 bases). The receptor was isolated from a girl aged 5-17 years with multiple sclerosis. The source was blood, collected after autologous hematopoietic stem cell transplantation. CDR3 coding DNA: TGTGCCAGCAGCTTAATGTTCCGGCCAGGGGATAATGAGCAGTTCTTC. The encoded protein is CASSLMFRPGDNEQFF. The full variable domain, in which reference TRBV7-3 and TRBJ2-1 provide the parts outside the CDR3, is GAGVSQTPSNKVTEKGKYVELRCDPISGHTALYWYRQSLGQGPEFLIYFQGTGAADDSGLPNDRFFAVRPEGSVSTLKIQRTERGDSAVYLCASSLMFRPGDNEQFFGPGTRLTVL.